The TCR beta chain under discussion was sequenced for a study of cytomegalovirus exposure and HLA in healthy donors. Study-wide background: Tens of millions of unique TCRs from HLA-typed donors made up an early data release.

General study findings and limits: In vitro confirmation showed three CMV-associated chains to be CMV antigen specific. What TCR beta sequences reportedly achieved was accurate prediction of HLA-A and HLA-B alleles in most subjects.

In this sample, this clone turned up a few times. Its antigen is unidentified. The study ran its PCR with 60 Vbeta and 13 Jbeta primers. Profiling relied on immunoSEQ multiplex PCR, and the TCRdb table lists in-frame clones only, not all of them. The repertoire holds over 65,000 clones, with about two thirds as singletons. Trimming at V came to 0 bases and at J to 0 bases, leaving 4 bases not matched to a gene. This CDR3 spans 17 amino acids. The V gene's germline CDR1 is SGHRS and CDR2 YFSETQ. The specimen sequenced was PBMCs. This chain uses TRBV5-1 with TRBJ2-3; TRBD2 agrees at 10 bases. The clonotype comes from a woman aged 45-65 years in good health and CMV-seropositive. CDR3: CASSLGTSGRSTDTQYF. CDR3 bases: TGCGCCAGCAGCTTGGGGACTAGCGGAAGGAGCACAGATACGCAGTATTTT. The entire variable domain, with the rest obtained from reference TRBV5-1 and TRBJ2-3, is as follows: KAGVTQTPRYLIKTRGQQVTLSCSPISGHRSVSWYQQTPGQGLQFLFEYFSETQRNKGNFPGRFSGRQFSNSRSEMNVSTLELGDSALYLCASSLGTSGRSTDTQYFGPGTRLTVL.